This TCR beta chain was identified during a study of T cell repertoires in cytomegalovirus infection. Study at large: The public TCR beta signatures pointed to both CMV infection and matching HLA type.

This CDR3 is 18 amino acids long. Germline V gene lookup returns CDR1 MNHEY and CDR2 SVGAGI. Trimming removed 5 bases from V and 3 bases from J; junction bases left unmatched: 13. Details on this clonotype: Antigen: not known.

One entry per CDR3 protein, called by TCRdb with MiXCR from the reads. The sample carries fewer than 850,000 distinct CDR3 sequences, just under 30% recorded once. This sequence originates from a human donor in good health (CMV status not recorded). Some clones in this sample may be carry-over from other donors' samples. The sequencing here drew on cultured CD8+ T cells from PBMCs, taken from culture after CMV antigen stimulation. The genes are TRBV6-5 and TRBJ2-1; TRBD1 aligns across 10 bases. CDR3 region: CASSPLSPDRGIYNEQFF. The CDR3 DNA follows: TGTGCCAGCAGTCCCCTTTCTCCGGACAGGGGGATCTACAATGAGCAGTTCTTC.